This T cell receptor (beta chain) comes out of a study of blood T cell repertoires in COVID-19. Study at large: Some COVID-19 samples were acute and others convalescent; all came from the United States, Italy and Spain. The analysed material was cDNA or gDNA that came from T cells, B-cell-depleted T cells, or PBMCs.

Original methodology: Amplification from reference gene primers served as the basis for estimated nucleated cell counts. TCRdb's copy holds only in-frame clones and misses some; the assay was immunoSEQ multiplex PCR. V and J calls and clone size follow that table, whereas D and trimming were derived from the DNA. The sample consists of some 250,000 clones, about four fifths of them appearing once. This CDR3 has 13 residues. Germline values: CDR1 KGHSH, CDR2 LQKENI. V lost 2 bases and J 7 bases, leaving 11 bases between the germline ends. This TCR derives from a man aged 30 to 39 who had recovered from COVID-19. The chain couples TRBV18 to TRBJ2-5, with a possible D match to TRBD2 (5 bases). The sample taken for sequencing was peripheral blood. DNA of the CDR3: TGTGCCAGCTCACCAGCGACACGGGGGACCCAGTACTTC. It yields the protein CASSPATRGTQYF.